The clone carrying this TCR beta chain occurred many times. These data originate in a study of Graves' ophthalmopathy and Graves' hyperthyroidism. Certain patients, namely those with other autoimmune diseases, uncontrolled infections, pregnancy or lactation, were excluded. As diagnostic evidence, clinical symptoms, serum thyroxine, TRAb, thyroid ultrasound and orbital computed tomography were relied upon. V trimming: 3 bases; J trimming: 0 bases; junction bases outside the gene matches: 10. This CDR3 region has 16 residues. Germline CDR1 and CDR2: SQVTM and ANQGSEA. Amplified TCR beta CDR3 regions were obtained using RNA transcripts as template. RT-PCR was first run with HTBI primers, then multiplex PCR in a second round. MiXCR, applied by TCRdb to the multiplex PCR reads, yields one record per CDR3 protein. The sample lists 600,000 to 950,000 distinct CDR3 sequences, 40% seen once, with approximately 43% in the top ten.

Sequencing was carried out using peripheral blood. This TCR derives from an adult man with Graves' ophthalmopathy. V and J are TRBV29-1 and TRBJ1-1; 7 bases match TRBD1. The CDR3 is CSVEVQGGRVNTEAFF. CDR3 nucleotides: TGCAGCGTTGAGGTTCAGGGGGGTCGTGTGAACACTGAAGCTTTCTTT.